This T cell receptor (beta chain) was found in a study of blood T cell repertoires in COVID-19. Overall study: Specimens from acute and convalescent COVID-19 originated in the United States, Italy and Spain. Nucleic acid was either cDNA or gDNA, and it came from T cells, B-cell-depleted T cells, or PBMCs.

CDR3 length equals 13 residues. Between the trimmed V and J ends, which lost 1 base and 8 bases, there was a span of 6 bases. From germline, CDR1 is LNHDA and CDR2 SQIVND (reference sequence). Followed longitudinally, the Seattle patients had been enrolled during active infection. In the original workflow: Scientists estimated how many nucleated cells there were by amplifying reference gene primers. Assay: immunoSEQ multiplex PCR; the TCRdb copy retains only in-frame clones and omits some. V, J and clone size derive from that table, while D and trimming were established from the DNA sequence. The table includes around 120,000 clones, around 90% detected once.

This sequence was found in a woman in her sixties or seventies with COVID-19, enrolled during active disease. This rearrangement joins TRBV19 to TRBJ1-6; D is unresolved. Sequencing was carried out using peripheral blood. The CDR3: CASSIGADSPLHF. The CDR3, as DNA: TGTGCCAGTAGTATAGGAGCCGATTCACCCCTCCACTTT.